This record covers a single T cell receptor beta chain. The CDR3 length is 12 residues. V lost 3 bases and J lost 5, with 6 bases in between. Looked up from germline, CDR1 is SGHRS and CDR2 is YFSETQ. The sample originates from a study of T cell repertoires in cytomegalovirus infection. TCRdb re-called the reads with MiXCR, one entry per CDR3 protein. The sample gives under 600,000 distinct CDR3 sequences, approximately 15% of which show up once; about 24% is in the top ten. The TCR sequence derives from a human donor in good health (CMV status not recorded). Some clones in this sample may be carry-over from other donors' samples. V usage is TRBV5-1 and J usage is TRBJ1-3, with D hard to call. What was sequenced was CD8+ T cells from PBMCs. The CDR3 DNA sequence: TGCGCCAGCAGCTCGGGTAGAAACACCATATATTTT. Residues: CASSSGRNTIYF.